The 26 T cell receptor beta chains given below trace back to one sample, sequenced in a study of human thymus T cells. Assay: immunoSEQ multiplex PCR; the TCRdb copy retains only in-frame clones and omits some. Among more than 70,000 clones listed, nearly 98% were seen once. Thymus tissue for the work was resected from patients undergoing corrective heart surgery. The sequenced material came from thymus tissue. The receptors here all came from a boy under three years old with a congenital heart defect but otherwise immunologically healthy.

The rearrangement links TRBV6-1 to TRBJ1-2; the D is unclear. The V gene's germline CDR1 is MNHNS and CDR2 SASEGT. The V gene lost 5 bases and the J gene lost 6 bases, with 13 bases spanning the gap. This CDR3 is 13 amino acids long. The CDR3 DNA follows: TGTGCCAGCAGTCCCCACAAGGACGATGGCTACACCTTC. It codes for CASSPHKDDGYTF.

The chain uses TRBV18 and TRBJ1-5; 8 bases align to TRBD1. Per germline, CDR1 KGHSH and CDR2 LQKENI. The ends lost 6 bases at V and 9 bases at J; junction bases unmatched: 10. The CDR3 extends over 14 amino acids. In DNA form, the CDR3 reads TGTGCCAGCTCCCTCAGGGGGCTTGGGACGCCCCAGCATTTT. Amino acid sequence: CASSLRGLGTPQHF. The complete variable domain, with remaining parts taken from reference TRBV18 and TRBJ1-5, reads NAGVMQNPRHLVRRRGQEARLRCSPMKGHSHVYWYRQLPEEGLKFMVYLQKENIIDESGMPKERFSAEFPKEGPSILRIQQVVRGDSAAYFCASSLRGLGTPQHFGDGTRLSIL.

This chain links TRBV7-9 with TRBJ1-2, with a weak D call TRBD1 (6 bases). The CDR3 length is 16 residues. V lost 3 bases and J lost 4, with 18 bases in between. Germline assignment: CDR1 SEHNR and CDR2 FQNEAQ (reference sequence). In DNA, the CDR3 is TGTGCCAGCAGCTTCTTCTACCGGGACAACGCCTATGGCTACACCTTC. Encoded protein: CASSFFYRDNAYGYTF.

This chain joins TRBV13 and TRBJ2-7; D might be TRBD2 (5 bases). Trimming cost V 2 bases and J 1 base, with 12 bases left between them. This CDR3 spans 15 amino acids. Germline assignment: CDR1 PRHDT and CDR2 FYEKMQ (reference sequence). The CDR3 coding sequence is TGTGCCAGCAGCTTAAGTGGGGAGTGGTCCTACGAGCAGTACTTC. It yields the protein CASSLSGEWSYEQYF.

This chain's CDR3 is CASSDGTAETQYF. The CDR3 DNA is TGCGCCAGCAGTGATGGGACAGCTGAGACCCAGTACTTC. The chain has TRBV4-3 and TRBJ2-5, with TRBD1 matching over 7 bases. J gave up 5 bases and V 6 bases, and 6 bases lay outside the gene matches. CDR3 length equals 13 residues. Germline CDR1 reads LGHNA; CDR2 reads YSLEER.

The V gene is TRBV7-9, the J gene TRBJ1-1, with 7 nucleotides matching TRBD1. V trimming: 5 bases; J trimming: 3 bases; junction bases outside the gene matches: 6. The CDR3 has 14 residues. In germline, CDR1 is SEHNR, CDR2 FQNEAQ (reference sequence). CDR3 protein: CASSLRGWDTEAFF. DNA for the CDR3: TGTGCCAGCAGCCTCAGGGGGTGGGACACTGAAGCTTTCTTT.

The CDR3 sequence: CASSLVGRKETQYF. The DNA of the CDR3 is TGTGCCAGCAGCTTAGTCGGTCGTAAAGAGACCCAGTACTTC. The rearrangement uses TRBV7-7 and TRBJ2-5; D not resolved. V was pared by 1 base and J by 3 bases, with 9 bases between. Germline lookup yields CDR1 SSHAT and CDR2 FNYEAQ (reference sequence). CDR3 length equals 14 residues.

The chain has TRBV7-9 and TRBJ2-7; D is ambiguous. The CDR3 extends over 15 amino acids. Germline lookup yields CDR1 SEHNR and CDR2 FQNEAQ (reference sequence). Trimming shortened V by 2 bases and J by 2 bases, and 13 bases separated the two germline ends. The DNA of the CDR3 is TGTGCCAGCAGCTTATCTGGTGAGGCTACCTACGAGCAGTACTTC. Translated: CASSLSGEATYEQYF.

The chain uses TRBV4-1 and TRBJ1-1, with 8 nucleotides matching TRBD1. Germline CDR1 is MGHRA and CDR2 is YSYEKL. The CDR3 is 15 residues long. The junction had 8 bases not matched to a gene; V was cut back by 3 bases and J by 5 bases. CDR3 amino acids: CASSQEDRARTEAFF. The CDR3 DNA reads TGCGCCAGCAGCCAGGAGGACAGGGCTAGGACTGAAGCTTTCTTT.

The chain employs TRBV27 and TRBJ2-3; 8 nucleotides line up with TRBD1. After removal of 5 bases from V and 1 base from J, the junction contained 8 bases not matched to a gene. Germline V gene lookup returns CDR1 MNHEY and CDR2 SMNVEV (reference sequence). The CDR3 spans 16 residues. The CDR3 protein is CASSIIPGQGTDTQYF. The CDR3 DNA follows: TGTGCCAGCAGTATCATACCGGGACAGGGCACAGATACGCAGTATTTT.

The chain joins TRBV7-2 to TRBJ2-4, with 7 bases fitting TRBD1. Trimming removed 3 bases from V and 2 bases from J; junction bases left unmatched: 13. Germline V lookup: CDR1 SGHTA, CDR2 FQGNSA. The CDR3 length is 18 residues. DNA for the CDR3: TGTGCCAGCAGCTTTGTGTCCGGTGACAGGGCACCCAAAAACATTCAGTACTTC. Translated: CASSFVSGDRAPKNIQYF. The variable domain in full, completed from reference TRBV7-2 and TRBJ2-4, reads GAGVSQSPSNKVTEKGKDVELRCDPISGHTALYWYRQSLGQGLEFLIYFQGNSAPDKSGLPSDRFSAERTGGSVSTLTIQRTQQEDSAVYLCASSFVSGDRAPKNIQYFGAGTRLSVL.

The chain links TRBV12-5 to TRBJ1-2; a weak D match, TRBD1 (5 bases). Trimming stripped 1 base from V and 1 base from J, with 10 bases between. The germline V gene has CDR1 LGHNT and CDR2 FRNRAP. CDR3 length: 15 residues. CDR3 in DNA: TGTGCTAGTGGTTTGGGGGACGGAGTTAACTATGGCTACACCTTC. It translates to CASGLGDGVNYGYTF.

The chain has TRBV9 and TRBJ1-3; 7 bases are shared with TRBD1. Germline loops: CDR1 SGDLS, CDR2 YYNGEE. V trimming: 3 bases; J trimming: 0 bases; junction bases outside the gene matches: 3. The CDR3 runs 15 residues. CDR3 amino acids: CASSGGGPSGNTIYF. CDR3 nucleotides: TGTGCCAGCAGCGGAGGGGGCCCCTCTGGAAACACCATATATTTT. The full variable domain, rest sourced from reference TRBV9 and TRBJ1-3, is DSGVTQTPKHLITATGQRVTLRCSPRSGDLSVYWYQQSLDQGLQFLIQYYNGEERAKGNILERFSAQQFPDLHSELNLSSLELGDSALYFCASSGGGPSGNTIYFGEGSWLTVV.

The rearrangement uses TRBV7-9 and TRBJ2-5; TRBD2 might be the D (5 bases). This CDR3 comprises 15 residues. Germline V gene lookup returns CDR1 SEHNR and CDR2 FQNEAQ (reference sequence). Trimming stripped 2 bases from V and 1 base from J, with 11 bases between. The CDR3 DNA is TGTGCCAGCAGCTTAACTAGAGGGATCCAAGAGACCCAGTACTTC. Translated: CASSLTRGIQETQYF.

CDR3 DNA: TGCGCCAGCGGGAAAAATGACAGGGCCCCAACGGGCTACACCTTC. Translating gives CASGKNDRAPTGYTF. The chain links TRBV5-1 to TRBJ1-2, with 7 positions matching TRBD1. CDR1 SGHRS and CDR2 YFSETQ come from the germline V gene. J lost 8 bases, V lost 7 bases, and 17 bases had no gene match. This CDR3 has 15 amino acids.

The rearrangement uses TRBV15 and TRBJ2-5; D is perhaps TRBD2 (6 bases). CDR1 and CDR2 from the germline V gene are LNHNV and YYDKDF (reference sequence). The V and J ends lost 8 bases and 3 bases respectively, with 10 bases between them. The CDR3 covers 12 residues. CDR3 nucleotide sequence: TGTGCCACCGCGACGGGGGAAGAGACCCAGTACTTC. Translated: CATATGEETQYF. The whole variable domain, remainder taken from reference TRBV15 and TRBJ2-5, is DAMVIQNPRYQVTQFGKPVTLSCSQTLNHNVMYWYQQKSSQAPKLLFHYYDKDFNNEADTPDNFQSRRPNTSFCFLDIRSPGLGDTAMYLCATATGEETQYFGPGTRLLVL.

This rearrangement joins TRBV5-1 to TRBJ2-4; D not resolved. The CDR3 is 15 residues long. V lost 0 bases and J 0 bases, leaving 7 bases between the germline ends. Germline CDR1 SGHRS, CDR2 YFSETQ. The CDR3 coding sequence is TGCGCCAGCAGCTTGGACAGCCTAGCCAAAAACATTCAGTACTTC. Its protein is CASSLDSLAKNIQYF.

The rearrangement links TRBV5-4 to TRBJ1-1; TRBD1 matches at 9 bases. This CDR3 is 14 amino acids long. CDR1 and CDR2 (germline): SGHNT, YYREEE (reference sequence). Trimming at V came to 5 bases and at J to 5 bases, leaving 7 bases not matched to a gene. CDR3 sequence (DNA): TGTGCCAGCAGGAGGGACAGGGCTGGAACTGAAGCTTTCTTT. Protein: CASRRDRAGTEAFF. The full variable domain, rest sourced from reference TRBV5-4 and TRBJ1-1, is ETGVTQSPTHLIKTRGQQVTLRCSSQSGHNTVSWYQQALGQGPQFIFQYYREEENGRGNFPPRFSGLQFPNYSSELNVNALELDDSALYLCASRRDRAGTEAFFGQGTRLTVV.

The chain recombines TRBV27 with TRBJ2-3, with a possible D match to TRBD1 (5 bases). The germline CDR1 and CDR2 sequences are MNHEY and SMNVEV (reference sequence). Trimming took off 8 bases at V and 0 bases at J, with 12 bases between the two ends. CDR3 length: 14 residues. The CDR3 bases are TGTGCCAGCCGACGACAGATAAGCACAGATACGCAGTATTTT. It yields the protein CASRRQISTDTQYF.

This chain connects TRBV12-5 to TRBJ2-3, with 7 bases lining up with TRBD2. CDR1 and CDR2 from the germline V gene are LGHNT and FRNRAP. The CDR3 sequence is 13 residues long. V lost 7 bases and J lost 6; bases outside the gene matches: 7. DNA of the CDR3: TGTGCTAGTGCCAGGACTAGTAACGATACGCAGTATTTT. It yields the protein CASARTSNDTQYF.

This rearrangement joins TRBV11-3 to TRBJ1-3; D might be TRBD1 (6 bases). Trimming pared 5 bases from V and 5 bases from J, leaving 13 bases between. Per germline, CDR1 SGHNT and CDR2 YENEEA. The CDR3 totals 14 residues. CDR3 DNA sequence: TGTGCCAGCAGCACCGCCAGGGGTAGAAACACCATATATTTT. This sequence encodes CASSTARGRNTIYF.

The chain links TRBV10-3 to TRBJ2-1; D is possibly TRBD2 (6 bases). CDR1 ENHRY and CDR2 SYGVKD come from the germline V gene. The ends were cut back, 6 bases at V and 5 bases at J, with 11 bases in the middle. The CDR3 totals 13 residues. This CDR3 is CAIRKSGDNEQFF. DNA of the CDR3: TGTGCCATCAGAAAATCGGGGGACAATGAGCAGTTCTTC.

The chain combines TRBV30 with TRBJ1-6; no definite D call. The germline V gene encodes CDR1 GTSNPN and CDR2 SVGIG (reference sequence). Trimming left V 2 bases short and J 10 bases short, with 12 bases between. The CDR3 covers 13 residues. The CDR3 region has the DNA TGTGCCTGGAGTAGCGCCCTGGGCTCACCCCTCCACTTT. This gives the protein CAWSSALGSPLHF.

V and J are TRBV27 and TRBJ1-2, with D perhaps matching TRBD1 (5 bases). The V gene lost 5 bases and the J gene lost 5 bases, with 15 bases spanning the gap. The CDR3 is made up of 14 amino acids. The germline V gene has CDR1 MNHEY and CDR2 SMNVEV (reference sequence). DNA of the CDR3: TGTGCCAGCAGTGGGGACCGGACACGGTATGGCTACACCTTC. Its translation is CASSGDRTRYGYTF.

The rearrangement uses TRBV27 and TRBJ2-7; 7 bases are shared with TRBD2. Germline CDR1 and CDR2: MNHEY and SMNVEV (reference sequence). The CDR3 length is 14 residues. The V segment lost 4 bases and the J segment 2 bases; nucleotides outside the gene matches: 5. Written as DNA, the CDR3 is TGTGCCAGCAGTTCCAGGGAGGGCCCCTACGAGCAGTACTTC. Its translation is CASSSREGPYEQYF.

The J gene is TRBJ2-1, the V gene TRBV5-6; 9 nucleotides agree with TRBD2. In germline, CDR1 is SGHDT, CDR2 YYEEEE. V was clipped by 0 bases and J by 5 bases; unmatched bases: 12. The CDR3 runs to 18 residues. The CDR3 bases are TGTGCCAGCAGCTTGGTGGCGGGGGGGCCGCCGGGCAACAATGAGCAGTTCTTC. Residues: CASSLVAGGPPGNNEQFF.